This TCR beta chain was recovered during a study of vaccination and CD4 T cells after COVID-19. About the research overall: Each individual in the study obtained two doses of BNT162b2 or mRNA-1273 vaccine. In the control cultures, a CEFX pool, an HIV-1 Nef pool, or no peptide was supplied. Study-wide results and limits: Among reactive clones from convalescent patients, a median about 86% appeared only post-vaccination.

A remark on this clonotype: Its antigen is undetermined.

Treatment denoted: 10-day PBMC culture with coronavirus spike peptide pools or control peptides (ViraFEST assay). Sequencing of cultured CD4+ T cell DNA used the Oncomine TCR Beta short-read assay. TCRdb redid the calling of the PCR reads with MiXCR, one entry per CDR3 protein. The sample carries about 12,000 distinct CDR3 sequences, approximately 61% recorded once. The CDR3 is 15 amino acids. Trimming at V came to 5 bases and at J to 5 bases, leaving 9 bases not matched to a gene. CDR1 MNHEY and CDR2 SMNVEV come from the germline V gene (reference sequence). The gene calls are TRBV27 and TRBJ1-2; 9 bases agree with TRBD1. The receptor was derived from a human donor who had recovered from COVID-19. The sequenced sample consisted of CD4+ T cells from blood, cultured in vitro. This chain's CDR3 is CASSPLDRGRYGYTF. The CDR3 region has the DNA TGTGCCAGCAGTCCCCTTGACAGGGGGAGGTATGGCTACACCTTC.